This TCR beta chain was captured in a study of T cells expressing NK-cell markers. Study-level background: HCMV serostatus: seven of eight sequenced donors positive, one negative.

The germline gives CDR1 SGHRS, CDR2 YFSETQ. The length of the CDR3 is 14 residues. Synthesis of TCR beta cDNA relied on 5'RACE template switching carrying UMIs. Reprocessing the 5' RACE reads, TCRdb reports a single entry for every CDR3 protein and omits DNA. Here the sample table reports 500,000 to 700,000 distinct CDR3 sequences. Study outcomes and limitations: The contribution of dominant NKG2C+ clonotypes to CD8+ T cells in six donors was roughly 1.0-7.0%. Clarity on HCMV specificity was lacking for the expanded NKG2C+ T cell clones.

As regards this clonotype: Its antigen is still unknown.

The material sequenced was blood T cells: a sorted CD56 or NKG2C T cell subset, CD4+ or CD8+ T cells, or bulk PBMC T cells (not recorded which). The TCR comes from a man aged 18 to 29 in good health. The genes are TRBV5-1 and TRBJ2-2; the TCRdb D gene call, TRBD1, has no DNA to confirm it. The chain's CDR3 is CASSPLGGTGELFF.